The 22 T cell receptor beta chains listed next were all sequenced from one sample in a study of T cell changes during pregnancy in multiple sclerosis. Clones were sequenced by immunoSEQ multiplex PCR, and TCRdb holds only the in-frame ones, with some missing. This sample has around 70,000 clones, with 75% to 95% found just once. The sequencing here drew on peripheral blood, taken in the second trimester of pregnancy. The source is a female donor with multiple sclerosis, enrolled in a pregnancy study.

V usage is TRBV30 and J usage is TRBJ1-5; 7 positions agree with TRBD1. The germline CDR1 and CDR2 sequences are GTSNPN and SVGIG (reference sequence). The CDR3 totals 13 residues. Trimming removed 2 bases from V and 7 bases from J; junction bases left unmatched: 5. The chain's CDR3 is CAWSIQGYQPQHF. The CDR3 DNA reads as TGTGCCTGGAGTATACAGGGGTACCAGCCCCAGCATTTT.

The chain carries TRBV5-4 and TRBJ1-2; D possibly corresponds to TRBD1 (5 bases). The V and J ends lost 2 bases and 1 base respectively, with 15 bases between them. Per germline, CDR1 SGHNT and CDR2 YYREEE (reference sequence). The CDR3 is made up of 16 amino acids. The CDR3 coding sequence is TGTGCCAGCAGCTTACCCCATCAGGGTCATAACTATGGCTACACCTTC. Translating it yields CASSLPHQGHNYGYTF. The full variable domain, completed using reference TRBV5-4 and TRBJ1-2, is ETGVTQSPTHLIKTRGQQVTLRCSSQSGHNTVSWYQQALGQGPQFIFQYYREEENGRGNFPPRFSGLQFPNYSSELNVNALELDDSALYLCASSLPHQGHNYGYTFGSGTRLTVV.

The genes are TRBV6-4 and TRBJ2-1; possible D gene TRBD1, 5 bases. This CDR3 is 12 amino acids long. Germline V lookup: CDR1 MRHNA, CDR2 SNTAGT. The V and J ends lost 2 bases and 8 bases respectively, with 7 bases between them. The CDR3 loop is CASSDQGYEQFF. In DNA, the CDR3 is TGTGCCAGCAGTGACCAGGGTTATGAGCAGTTCTTC.

The gene calls are TRBV7-2 and TRBJ1-1, with 10 bases matching TRBD1. Germline values: CDR1 SGHTA, CDR2 FQGNSA. The CDR3 covers 18 residues. Trimming removed 5 bases from V and 5 bases from J; junction bases left unmatched: 17. The CDR3 sequence: CASSLGTVGTGVLTEAFF. CDR3 nucleotides: TGTGCCAGCAGCCTCGGCACCGTCGGGACAGGGGTATTGACTGAAGCTTTCTTT.

This chain connects TRBV9 to TRBJ1-1, with 8 bases fitting TRBD1. Germline V gives CDR1 SGDLS, CDR2 YYNGEE. This CDR3 contains 15 residues. V lost 3 bases and J lost 2; bases outside the gene matches: 6. This CDR3 reads CASSAQGALNTEAFF. The CDR3 bases are TGTGCCAGCAGCGCTCAGGGGGCGCTAAACACTGAAGCTTTCTTT.

The rearrangement links TRBV6-5 to TRBJ2-5, with D tentatively TRBD2 (6 bases). The CDR3 runs to 12 residues. Germline V gives CDR1 MNHEY, CDR2 SVGAGI. Between the trimmed V and J ends, which lost 2 bases and 5 bases, there was a span of 6 bases. CDR3 region: CASSYGGETQYF. In nucleotides, the CDR3 is TGTGCCAGCAGTTACGGAGGGGAGACCCAGTACTTC.

The chain employs TRBV11-1 and TRBJ2-7; a weak D match, TRBD2 (7 bases). This CDR3 is built from 14 residues. With 1 base removed from V and 5 bases from J, the gap between germline ends came to 12 bases. Per the germline V gene, CDR1 is SGHAT and CDR2 is FQDESV (reference sequence). CDR3 in DNA: TGTGCCAGCAGCTTAGTGGGGGGGCCGGACGAGCAGTACTTC. This codes for CASSLVGGPDEQYF.

J is TRBJ2-4 and V is TRBV5-5, with 9 bases fitting TRBD1. The ends lost 4 bases at V and 5 bases at J; junction bases unmatched: 7. This CDR3 has 15 amino acids. CDR1 is SGHKS and CDR2 is YYEKEE in the germline V gene (reference sequence). For the CDR3, the DNA is TGTGCCAGCAGCCCGGGACAGGGAGTTGAAAACATTCAGTACTTC. It yields the protein CASSPGQGVENIQYF.

The V gene is TRBV6-1, the J gene TRBJ1-2; D not resolved. Looked up from germline, CDR1 is MNHNS and CDR2 is SASEGT. CDR3 length: 16 amino acids. Trimming removed 0 bases at V and 4 bases at J, with 15 bases between. CDR3: CASSEAGDFLTYGYTF. DNA of the CDR3: TGTGCCAGCAGTGAAGCAGGCGACTTCCTGACCTATGGCTACACCTTC.

The gene calls are TRBV4-3 and TRBJ2-1, with D maybe TRBD2 (7 bases). V lost 0 bases and J 5 bases, leaving 14 bases between the germline ends. The CDR3 consists of 16 residues. Germline V gene sequence: CDR1 LGHNA, CDR2 YSLEER. The CDR3 is CASSQDLGGANNEQFF. In DNA form, the CDR3 reads TGCGCCAGCAGCCAAGATTTAGGGGGGGCCAACAATGAGCAGTTCTTC.

J is TRBJ2-7 and V is TRBV7-9; 8 nucleotides line up with TRBD2. V trimming: 5 bases; J trimming: 3 bases; junction bases outside the gene matches: 6. This CDR3 comprises 14 residues. Looked up from germline, CDR1 is SEHNR and CDR2 is FQNEAQ (reference sequence). Here the CDR3 reads CASSPPGGSYEQYF. Written as DNA, the CDR3 is TGTGCCAGCAGCCCCCCGGGAGGGAGCTACGAGCAGTACTTC.

This chain joins TRBV18 and TRBJ2-7; TRBD1 matches 8 bases. The CDR3 is made up of 14 amino acids. Germline assignment: CDR1 KGHSH and CDR2 LQKENI. J lost 0 bases, V lost 8 bases, and 6 bases had no gene match. The CDR3 here is CASTRQGTSYEQYF. Here the CDR3 DNA reads TGTGCCAGCACCCGACAGGGGACCTCCTACGAGCAGTACTTC.

CDR3 sequence reads: CASSRQGLGYTF. CDR3 sequence (DNA): TGTGCCAGCAGCCGACAGGGGCTCGGCTACACCTTC. The chain joins TRBV7-2 to TRBJ1-2; 8 nucleotides align to TRBD1. The CDR3 has 12 amino acids. Germline CDR1 SGHTA, CDR2 FQGNSA. J was trimmed by 8 bases and V by 5 bases; bases with no gene match: 4.

The V and J genes are TRBV4-2 and TRBJ1-2, with D unresolved. There are 12 residues in the CDR3. V was pared by 1 base and J by 5 bases, with 5 bases between. CDR1 and CDR2 (germline): LGHNA, YNFKEQ. CDR3 protein: CASSQVEYGYTF. The CDR3 coding sequence is TGTGCCAGCAGCCAAGTAGAGTATGGCTACACCTTC.

This rearrangement joins TRBV4-2 to TRBJ2-3; 7 bases align to TRBD2. Losses at the gene ends were 1 base for V and 1 base for J; bases not matched to a gene: 11. CDR1 is LGHNA and CDR2 is YNFKEQ in the germline V gene. The CDR3 runs to 18 residues. This chain's CDR3 is CASSQAKLGGKGTDTQYF. Here the CDR3 DNA reads TGTGCCAGCAGCCAAGCTAAGTTGGGGGGGAAGGGCACAGATACGCAGTATTTT.

This sequence joins TRBV5-6 and TRBJ2-7; TRBD1 matches 9 bases. CDR3 size: 15 residues. Germline V gene data show CDR1 as SGHDT and CDR2 as YYEEEE. V shed 7 bases and J 3 bases; nucleotides not matched to a gene: 11. CDR3 in DNA: TGTGCCAGCTCAGGACAGGGGACGCTTAACTACGAGCAGTACTTC. Translating it yields CASSGQGTLNYEQYF.

The V and J genes are TRBV2 and TRBJ1-4; TRBD1 might be the D (5 bases). V lost 5 bases to trimming and J lost 5 bases, with 6 bases between them. The CDR3 runs 12 residues. The germline V gene encodes CDR1 SNHLY and CDR2 FYNNEI. The CDR3 DNA sequence: TGTGCCAGCAGTCGACAGAATGAAAAACTGTTTTTT. This gives the protein CASSRQNEKLFF.

The CDR3 here is CASSGRGSKNYGYTF. Here the CDR3 DNA reads TGTGCCAGTAGTGGCCGGGGATCAAAAAACTATGGCTACACCTTC. This chain links TRBV19 with TRBJ1-2; D remains unclear. CDR1 LNHDA and CDR2 SQIVND come from the germline V gene (reference sequence). The ends were cut back, 5 bases at V and 2 bases at J, with 15 bases in the middle. The CDR3 is 15 amino acids.

The chain is built from TRBV6-6 and TRBJ2-7; 9 bases match TRBD1. The germline gives CDR1 MNHNY, CDR2 SVGAGI (reference sequence). J gave up 2 bases and V 6 bases, and 5 bases lay outside the gene matches. CDR3 length: 14 residues. The DNA of the CDR3 is TGTGCCAGCAGGATGGGACAGGGAGCCTACGAGCAGTACTTC. Amino acids: CASRMGQGAYEQYF.

V is TRBV6-1 and J is TRBJ1-5, with 8 bases aligning to TRBD1. From germline, CDR1 is MNHNS and CDR2 SASEGT. The CDR3 is 15 residues long. The V segment lost 2 bases and the J segment 4 bases; nucleotides outside the gene matches: 4. The CDR3 here is CASSEIQGGNQPQHF. The CDR3 DNA is TGTGCCAGCAGTGAAATACAGGGGGGTAATCAGCCCCAGCATTTT.

V usage is TRBV7-3 and J usage is TRBJ1-6, with TRBD1 matching 8 bases. V lost 5 bases and J lost 7; bases outside the gene matches: 7. This CDR3 spans 15 amino acids. Germline V gene data show CDR1 as SGHTA and CDR2 as FQGTGA. The CDR3 DNA reads as TGTGCCAGCAGCACTGGACAGGGCTTCAATTCACCCCTCCACTTT. It is translated as CASSTGQGFNSPLHF.

The chain couples TRBV28 to TRBJ2-7, with D perhaps TRBD2 (6 bases). CDR3 length equals 15 residues. The germline CDR1 and CDR2 sequences are MDHEN and SYDVKM. V dropped 10 bases and J dropped 3 bases, with 22 bases sitting between them. Here the CDR3 reads CATTLGGGSRYEQYF. CDR3 DNA sequence: TGTGCCACCACCTTGGGGGGAGGCAGCCGCTACGAGCAGTACTTC.